The 22 T cell receptor beta chains below all came from one sample that was sequenced in a study of T cells in Graves' hyperthyroidism and ophthalmopathy (dated by TCRdb to the late 2010s). The method behind the library was multiplex PCR. The instrument given in TCRdb is Illumina HiSeq 2000. Amplification of TCR beta CDR3 regions was carried out from RNA transcripts. The TCR CDR3 was subjected to a first round of RT-PCR using the HTBI primer set and the Qiagen OneStep RT-PCR kit. TCRdb trimmed public reads at Q25 via fastp, called clones via MiXCR and kept in-frame beta chains. Each entry merges the rows of one CDR3 protein and shows their most common DNA and genes. In all, the sample holds about 400,000 distinct CDR3 sequences, and 15% of those were seen once. Jointly, the top ten make up around a third of the sample. The sequenced material came from blood. The receptors shown here come from a woman between 25 and 40 years old with Graves' hyperthyroidism.

The chain combines TRBV28 with TRBJ2-5, with 10 bases lining up with TRBD2. The CDR3 contains 17 residues. The V gene's germline CDR1 is MDHEN and CDR2 SYDVKM. V was pared by 6 bases and J by 7 bases, with 17 bases of the junction left unmatched. The CDR3 is CASRNLGASGRWGTQYF. The CDR3 DNA is TGTGCCAGCAGGAACCTCGGGGCTAGCGGGAGATGGGGGACCCAGTACTTC.

This rearrangement joins TRBV27 to TRBJ1-5; 7 positions agree with TRBD1. The CDR3 spans 15 residues. Germline loops: CDR1 MNHEY, CDR2 SMNVEV (reference sequence). J lost 5 bases, V lost 2 bases, and 6 bases had no gene match. The CDR3 DNA reads as TGTGCCAGCAGTTTAAAAGGGGGCTGGGATCAGCCCCAGCATTTT. Protein product: CASSLKGGWDQPQHF.

This clonotype was seen more than once but under ten times. The V and J genes are TRBV29-1 and TRBJ2-7; the D call may be TRBD1 or TRBD2 (5 bases each). Trimming removed 6 bases from V and 0 bases from J, with 15 bases in between. Germline assignment: CDR1 SQVTM and CDR2 ANQGSEA. This CDR3 region has 14 residues. The CDR3 here is CSVGDSFSSYEQYF. The DNA of the CDR3 is TGCAGCGTGGGAGACAGTTTCAGCTCCTACGAGCAGTACTTC.

This clonotype has ten or more counts. V and J are TRBV11-2 and TRBJ2-2, with TRBD2 matching 12 bases. Germline CDR1 is SGHAT and CDR2 is FQNNGV. V lost 4 bases to trimming and J lost 6 bases; unmatched junction nucleotides: 12. This CDR3 spans 18 amino acids. CDR3 loop: CASSSKLAGGLVAGELFF. The CDR3 DNA is TGTGCCAGCAGCTCAAAACTAGCGGGAGGTTTAGTGGCCGGGGAGCTGTTTTTT.

This clonotype was detected ten times or more. The rearrangement uses TRBV3-1 and TRBJ1-1; possibly TRBD1 for D (5 bases). The CDR3 is 12 residues long. Germline V gene sequence: CDR1 LGHDT, CDR2 YNNKEL (reference sequence). Trimming removed 0 bases from V and 11 bases from J, with 10 bases in between. The CDR3 region has the DNA TGTGCCAGCAGCCAAGATCAGGGTGGCGCTTTCTTT. It encodes CASSQDQGGAFF.

For this clonotype: Just one base apart from a much larger clone, this may be a read error. This chain joins TRBV29-1 and TRBJ2-1, with TRBD2 as a possible D gene (5 bases). The CDR3 is 11 residues long. V lost 7 bases and J 10 bases, leaving 14 bases between the germline ends. The germline V gene encodes CDR1 SQVTM and CDR2 ANQGSEA. The CDR3 sequence: CSETTGSEQFF. CDR3 nucleotide sequence: TGCAGCGAGACGACGGGGAGCGAGCAGTTCTTC.

This clonotype was seen ten or more times. The chain couples TRBV2 to TRBJ1-2; 8 bases agree with TRBD1. There are 12 residues in the CDR3. Per germline, CDR1 SNHLY and CDR2 FYNNEI. V shed 9 bases and J 7 bases; nucleotides not matched to a gene: 7. CDR3 region: CARGQGKGGYTF. DNA of the CDR3: TGTGCCAGAGGACAGGGCAAGGGTGGCTACACCTTC.

The V gene is TRBV27, the J gene TRBJ2-7, with D maybe TRBD2 (6 bases). The CDR3 is made up of 14 amino acids. Per germline, CDR1 MNHEY and CDR2 SMNVEV (reference sequence). V was trimmed by 3 bases and J by 5 bases, leaving 14 bases between them. CDR3 amino acids: CASSLPTTGDEQYF. The CDR3 nucleotides are TGTGCCAGCAGTTTGCCGACAACGGGAGACGAGCAGTACTTC.

In this sample, this clonotype turned up a few times. The V and J genes are TRBV6-1 and TRBJ1-5; D unclear. The V end was cut by 3 bases, the J end by 6 bases, with 12 bases between. Per the germline V gene, CDR1 is MNHNS and CDR2 is SASEGT. The CDR3 length is 14 residues. The CDR3 DNA reads as TGTGCCAGCAGTGACGGCAGGAACGGTCAGCCCCAGCATTTT. Protein product: CASSDGRNGQPQHF.

This clonotype was found many times. V usage is TRBV11-2 and J usage is TRBJ2-1, with D unresolved. Germline CDR1 reads SGHAT; CDR2 reads FQNNGV. V lost 1 base and J lost 5, with 15 bases in between. This CDR3 is 16 amino acids long. CDR3 nucleotide sequence: TGTGCCAGCAGCTTAGTTGGTAGCAAAGAGGACAATGAGCAGTTCTTC. It yields the protein CASSLVGSKEDNEQFF.

This clonotype has just a few counts. This chain links TRBV27 with TRBJ2-7, with 8 bases matching TRBD2. Trimming at V came to 6 bases and at J to 3 bases, leaving 16 bases not matched to a gene. CDR3 length equals 17 residues. The germline V gene has CDR1 MNHEY and CDR2 SMNVEV (reference sequence). CDR3 loop: CASSTTSGATLYYEQYF. The CDR3 nucleotides are TGTGCCAGCAGCACTACTAGCGGCGCCACACTATACTACGAGCAGTACTTC.

The chain combines TRBV5-5 with TRBJ1-2, with unresolved D. Germline CDR1 and CDR2: SGHKS and YYEKEE (reference sequence). With 5 bases removed from V and 5 bases from J, the gap between germline ends came to 13 bases. There are 13 residues in the CDR3. CDR3 DNA sequence: TGTGCCAGCAGTAAATCACGACAATATGGCTACACCTTC. Protein sequence: CASSKSRQYGYTF. The whole variable domain, filled in from reference TRBV5-5 and TRBJ1-2, reads DAGVTQSPTHLIKTRGQQVTLRCSPISGHKSVSWYQQVLGQGPQFIFQYYEKEERGRGNFPDRFSARQFPNYSSELNVNALLLGDSALYLCASSKSRQYGYTFGSGTRLTVV.

The chain has TRBV10-2 and TRBJ2-7; D is ambiguous. The V end was cut by 1 base, the J end by 0 bases, with 7 bases between. Germline CDR1 WSHSY, CDR2 SAAADI. The CDR3 runs to 14 residues. CDR3 sequence: CASSEWVSSYEQYF. The DNA for the CDR3 is TGCGCCAGCAGTGAGTGGGTTAGCTCCTACGAGCAGTACTTC.

The chain joins TRBV28 to TRBJ2-1; possibly TRBD2 for D (5 bases). The V gene's germline CDR1 is MDHEN and CDR2 SYDVKM. Trimming pared 2 bases from V and 2 bases from J, leaving 10 bases between. The CDR3 contains 15 residues. The CDR3 sequence: CASSLLATPYNEQFF. The DNA for the CDR3 is TGTGCCAGCAGTTTACTAGCTACACCCTACAATGAGCAGTTCTTC.

The gene calls are TRBV19 and TRBJ2-2; 8 bases agree with TRBD2. CDR3 length: 16 residues. The V gene end was trimmed by 1 base and the J gene end by 3 bases; junction bases not matched to a gene: 4. Germline V gene sequence: CDR1 LNHDA, CDR2 SQIVND (reference sequence). The CDR3 region has the DNA TGTGCCAGTAGTATAGGACTAGCGATGGACACCGGGGAGCTGTTTTTT. Its protein is CASSIGLAMDTGELFF.

A few counts support this clonotype. One base away lies a much larger clone, so this may be a sequencing read error. V gene TRBV11-2 combines with J gene TRBJ2-1; D unclear. Trimming left V 3 bases short and J 10 bases short, with 10 bases between. The length of the CDR3 is 12 residues. Germline V gene sequence: CDR1 SGHAT, CDR2 FQNNGV. CDR3 region: CASSFGIGEQFF. CDR3 DNA: TGTGCCAGCAGCTTCGGTATCGGGGAGCAGTTCTTC.

This clonotype was seen repeatedly, ten times or more. The V gene is TRBV2, the J gene TRBJ2-1, with TRBD2 matching 9 bases. The CDR3 is 14 residues long. The germline V gene encodes CDR1 SNHLY and CDR2 FYNNEI. Germline trimming cut 8 bases from V and 7 bases from J; bases unmatched to any gene: 9. The CDR3 region is CASLRAGGGNEQFF. The CDR3 DNA sequence: TGTGCCAGCTTAAGAGCGGGAGGTGGAAATGAGCAGTTCTTC.

This clonotype appeared many times. The J gene is TRBJ2-1, the V gene TRBV2; TRBD2 aligns across 7 bases. The V gene's germline CDR1 is SNHLY and CDR2 FYNNEI. The CDR3 totals 15 residues. The trim removed 7 bases at V and 3 bases at J, leaving 9 bases unmatched. The CDR3, as DNA: TGTGCCAGCACAAGCGGGGCTAATCTCTACAATGAGCAGTTCTTC. This sequence encodes CASTSGANLYNEQFF.

This chain connects TRBV11-2 to TRBJ2-2; 11 positions agree with TRBD2. The ends lost 5 bases at V and 5 bases at J; junction bases unmatched: 7. Germline CDR1 and CDR2: SGHAT and FQNNGV. The CDR3 is made up of 16 amino acids. The DNA of the CDR3 is TGTGCCAGCAGCCCCCGAACTAGCGGGAGAACCGGGGAGCTGTTTTTT. Translation: CASSPRTSGRTGELFF. Complete variable domain (other parts from reference TRBV11-2 and TRBJ2-2): EAGVAQSPRYKIIEKRQSVAFWCNPISGHATLYWYQQILGQGPKLLIQFQNNGVVDDSQLPKDRFSAERLKGVDSTLKIQPAKLEDSAVYLCASSPRTSGRTGELFFGEGSRLTVL.

This clonotype was recorded many times. The chain recombines TRBV12-3 or TRBV12-4 with TRBJ2-5; a possible D gene is TRBD2 (5 bases). CDR3 size: 15 residues. The V gene lost 3 bases and the J gene lost 7 bases, with 18 bases spanning the gap. Written as DNA, the CDR3 is TGTGCCAGCAGTTTGAGCGGCACCCTAAGAGGGACCCAGTACTTC. As protein: CASSLSGTLRGTQYF.

This chain joins TRBV9 and TRBJ1-4; unclear D gene. Germline CDR1 reads SGDLS; CDR2 reads YYNGEE. CDR3 size: 14 residues. Between the trimmed V and J ends, which lost 0 bases and 5 bases, there was a span of 8 bases. CDR3 bases: TGTGCCAGCAGCGTAGCGGCGGGGAATGAAAAACTGTTTTTT. The encoded protein is CASSVAAGNEKLFF.

The V and J genes are TRBV11-2 and TRBJ2-1; 7 nucleotides align to TRBD2. Germline V lookup: CDR1 SGHAT, CDR2 FQNNGV. This CDR3 has 17 amino acids. V gave up 1 base and J gave up 4 bases; unmatched junction bases: 10. The CDR3 coding sequence is TGTGCCAGCAGCTTAGGGTGGCGGGGACTAACATACAATGAGCAGTTCTTC. Translation gives CASSLGWRGLTYNEQFF.